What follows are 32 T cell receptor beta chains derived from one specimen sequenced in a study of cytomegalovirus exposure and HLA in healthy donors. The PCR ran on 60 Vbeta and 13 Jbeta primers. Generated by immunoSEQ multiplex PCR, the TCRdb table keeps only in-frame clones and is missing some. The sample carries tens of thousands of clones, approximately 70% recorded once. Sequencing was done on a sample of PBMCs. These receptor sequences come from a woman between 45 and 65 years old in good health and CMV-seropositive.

CDR3 sequence reads: CASSLGGNTGELFF. Here the CDR3 DNA reads TGTGCCAGCAGCCTAGGAGGGAACACCGGGGAGCTGTTTTTT. J is TRBJ2-2 and V is TRBV7-3; D might be TRBD2 (5 bases). The length of the CDR3 is 14 residues. Germline assignment: CDR1 SGHTA and CDR2 FQGTGA. V lost 5 bases to trimming and J lost 1 base, with 8 bases between them.

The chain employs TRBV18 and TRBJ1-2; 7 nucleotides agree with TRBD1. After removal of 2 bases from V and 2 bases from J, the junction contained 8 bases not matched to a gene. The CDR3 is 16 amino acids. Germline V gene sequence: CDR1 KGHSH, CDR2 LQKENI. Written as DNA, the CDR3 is TGTGCCAGCTCACCAATATCAGGGGGAGGCAACTATGGCTACACCTTC. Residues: CASSPISGGGNYGYTF.

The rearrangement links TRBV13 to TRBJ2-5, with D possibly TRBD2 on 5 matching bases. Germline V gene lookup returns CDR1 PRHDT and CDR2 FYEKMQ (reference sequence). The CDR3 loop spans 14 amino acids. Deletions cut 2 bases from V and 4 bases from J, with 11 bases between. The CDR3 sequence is CASSLRNRGETQYF. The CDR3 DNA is TGTGCCAGCAGCTTAAGGAATCGGGGAGAGACCCAGTACTTC. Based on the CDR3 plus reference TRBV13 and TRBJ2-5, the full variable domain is AAGVIQSPRHLIKEKRETATLKCYPIPRHDTVYWYQQGPGQDPQFLISFYEKMQSDKGSIPDRFSAQQFSDYHSELNMSSLELGDSALYFCASSLRNRGETQYFGPGTRLLVL.

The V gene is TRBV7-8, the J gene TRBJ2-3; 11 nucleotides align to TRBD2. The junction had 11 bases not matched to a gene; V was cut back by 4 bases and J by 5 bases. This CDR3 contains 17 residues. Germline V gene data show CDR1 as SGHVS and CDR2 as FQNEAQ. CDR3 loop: CASSWRLAGNQGDTQYF. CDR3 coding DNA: TGTGCCAGCAGCTGGAGACTAGCGGGAAATCAGGGAGATACGCAGTATTTT.

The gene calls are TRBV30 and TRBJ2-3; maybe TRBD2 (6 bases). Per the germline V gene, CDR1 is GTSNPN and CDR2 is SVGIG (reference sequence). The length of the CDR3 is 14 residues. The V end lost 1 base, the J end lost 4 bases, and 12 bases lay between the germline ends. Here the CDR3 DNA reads TGTGCCTGGAGTGGCGGGACTGGTGCAGATACGCAGTATTTT. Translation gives CAWSGGTGADTQYF.

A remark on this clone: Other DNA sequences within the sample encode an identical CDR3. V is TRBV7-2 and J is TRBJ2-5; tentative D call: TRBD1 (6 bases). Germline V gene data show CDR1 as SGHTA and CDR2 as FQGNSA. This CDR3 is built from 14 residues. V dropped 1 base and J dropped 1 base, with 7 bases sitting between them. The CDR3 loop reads CASSLGGLQETQYF. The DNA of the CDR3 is TGTGCCAGCAGCTTAGGGGGGCTCCAAGAGACCCAGTACTTC.

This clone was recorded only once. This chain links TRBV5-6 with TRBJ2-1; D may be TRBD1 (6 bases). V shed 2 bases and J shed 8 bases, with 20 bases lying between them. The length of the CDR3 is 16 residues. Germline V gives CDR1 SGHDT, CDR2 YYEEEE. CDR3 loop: CASSLNWLAGADEQFF. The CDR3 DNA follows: TGTGCCAGCAGCTTAAACTGGTTGGCAGGGGCAGATGAGCAGTTCTTC.

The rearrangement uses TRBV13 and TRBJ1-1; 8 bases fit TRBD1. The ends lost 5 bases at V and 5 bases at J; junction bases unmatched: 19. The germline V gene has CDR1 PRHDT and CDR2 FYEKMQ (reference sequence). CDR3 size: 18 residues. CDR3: CASSGQGQGGVLRTEAFF. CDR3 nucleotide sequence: TGTGCCAGCAGCGGTCAAGGACAGGGTGGGGTCTTAAGAACTGAAGCTTTCTTT.

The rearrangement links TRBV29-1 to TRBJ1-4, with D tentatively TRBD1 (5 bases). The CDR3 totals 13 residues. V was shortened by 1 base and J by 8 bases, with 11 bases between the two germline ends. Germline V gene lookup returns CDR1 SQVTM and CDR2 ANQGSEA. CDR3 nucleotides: TGCAGCGTTGAAGGCTCGGGGGTCGAAAAACTGTTTTTT. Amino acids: CSVEGSGVEKLFF.

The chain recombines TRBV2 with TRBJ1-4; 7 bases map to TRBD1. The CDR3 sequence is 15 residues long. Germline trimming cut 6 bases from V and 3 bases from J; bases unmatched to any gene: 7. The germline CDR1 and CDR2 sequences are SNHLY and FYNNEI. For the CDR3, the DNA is TGTGCCAGCAGAGGTCGGGACAGATCTAATGAAAAACTGTTTTTT. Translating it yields CASRGRDRSNEKLFF.

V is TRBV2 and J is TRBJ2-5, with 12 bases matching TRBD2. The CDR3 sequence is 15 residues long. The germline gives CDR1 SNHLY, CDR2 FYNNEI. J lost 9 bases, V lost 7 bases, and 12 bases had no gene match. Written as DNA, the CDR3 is TGTGCCAGCACCCGGCTAGCGGGAGGGCCGGGTGCCCAGTACTTC. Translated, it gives CASTRLAGGPGAQYF.

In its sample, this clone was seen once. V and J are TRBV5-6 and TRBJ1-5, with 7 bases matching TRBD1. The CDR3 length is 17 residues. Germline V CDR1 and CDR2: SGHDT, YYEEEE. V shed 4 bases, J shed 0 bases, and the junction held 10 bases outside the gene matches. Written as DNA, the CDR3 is TGTGCCAGCAGCGAGAGAGGGGGCATCTATAGCAATCAGCCCCAGCATTTT. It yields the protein CASSERGGIYSNQPQHF.

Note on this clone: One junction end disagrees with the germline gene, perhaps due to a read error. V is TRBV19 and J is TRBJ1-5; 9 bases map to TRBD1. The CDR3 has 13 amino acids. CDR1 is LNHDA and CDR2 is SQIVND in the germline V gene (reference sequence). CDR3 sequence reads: CASADRGNQPQHF. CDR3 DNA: TGTGCCAGTGCGGACAGGGGCAACCAGCCCCAGCATTTT.

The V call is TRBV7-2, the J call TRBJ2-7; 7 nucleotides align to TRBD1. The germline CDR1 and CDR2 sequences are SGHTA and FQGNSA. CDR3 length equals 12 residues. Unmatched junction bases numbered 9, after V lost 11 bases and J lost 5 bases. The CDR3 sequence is CAPGTVSHEQYF. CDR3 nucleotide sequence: TGTGCCCCAGGGACAGTTTCGCACGAGCAGTACTTC.

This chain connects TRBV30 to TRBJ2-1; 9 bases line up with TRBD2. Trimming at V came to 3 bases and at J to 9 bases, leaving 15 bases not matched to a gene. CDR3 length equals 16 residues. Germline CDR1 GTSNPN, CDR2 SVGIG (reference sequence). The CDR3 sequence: CAWSRRGGRASPEQFF. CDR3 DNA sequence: TGTGCCTGGAGCCGACGGGGCGGGAGGGCTTCTCCTGAGCAGTTCTTC. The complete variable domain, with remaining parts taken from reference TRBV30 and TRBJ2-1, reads SQTIHQWPATLVQPVGSPLSLECTVEGTSNPNLYWYRQAAGRGLQLLFYSVGIGQISSEVPQNLSASRPQDRQFILSSKKLLLSDSGFYLCAWSRRGGRASPEQFFGPGTRLTVL.

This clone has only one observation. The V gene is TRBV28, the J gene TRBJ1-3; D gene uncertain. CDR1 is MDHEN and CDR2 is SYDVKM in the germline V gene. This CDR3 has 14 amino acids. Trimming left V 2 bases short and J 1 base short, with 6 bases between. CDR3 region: CASSLLLSGNTIYF. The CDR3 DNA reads TGTGCCAGCAGTTTACTGTTGTCTGGAAACACCATATATTTT.

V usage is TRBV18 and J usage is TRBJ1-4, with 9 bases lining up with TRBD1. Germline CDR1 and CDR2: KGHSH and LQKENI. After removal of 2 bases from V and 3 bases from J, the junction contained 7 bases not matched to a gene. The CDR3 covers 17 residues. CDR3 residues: CASSPNTGGASNEKLFF. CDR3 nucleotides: TGTGCCAGCTCACCAAATACAGGGGGCGCTTCTAATGAAAAACTGTTTTTT.

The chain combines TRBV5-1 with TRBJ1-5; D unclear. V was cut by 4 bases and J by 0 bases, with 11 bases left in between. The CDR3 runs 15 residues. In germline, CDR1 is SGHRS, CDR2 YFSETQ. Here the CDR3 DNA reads TGCGCCAGCAGCCCGGCGGGTAATAGCAATCAGCCCCAGCATTTT. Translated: CASSPAGNSNQPQHF.

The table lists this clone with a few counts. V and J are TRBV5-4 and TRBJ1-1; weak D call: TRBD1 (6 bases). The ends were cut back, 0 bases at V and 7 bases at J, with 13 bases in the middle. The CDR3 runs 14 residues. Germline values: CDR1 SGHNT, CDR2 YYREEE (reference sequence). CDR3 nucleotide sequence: TGTGCCAGCAGCTTGGCCCTGGGACAAGGTGAAGCTTTCTTT. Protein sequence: CASSLALGQGEAFF.

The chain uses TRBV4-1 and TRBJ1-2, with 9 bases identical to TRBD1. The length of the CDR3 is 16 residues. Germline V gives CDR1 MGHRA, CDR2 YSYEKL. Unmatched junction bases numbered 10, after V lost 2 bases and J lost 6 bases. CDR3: CASSQPGQGSFDGYTF. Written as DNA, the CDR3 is TGCGCCAGCAGCCAACCGGGACAGGGATCGTTTGATGGCTACACCTTC.

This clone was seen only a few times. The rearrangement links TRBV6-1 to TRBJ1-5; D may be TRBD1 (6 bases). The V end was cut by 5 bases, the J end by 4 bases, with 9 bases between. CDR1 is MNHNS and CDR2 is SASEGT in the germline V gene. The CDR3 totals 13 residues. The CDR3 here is CASSRGLNQPQHF. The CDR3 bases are TGTGCCAGCAGTAGGGGGTTGAATCAGCCCCAGCATTTT.

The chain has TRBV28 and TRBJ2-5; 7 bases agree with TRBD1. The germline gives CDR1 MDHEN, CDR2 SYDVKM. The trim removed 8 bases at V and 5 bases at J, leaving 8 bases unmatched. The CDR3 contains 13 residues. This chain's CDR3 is CASRRQGIETQYF. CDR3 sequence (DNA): TGTGCCAGCCGAAGACAGGGAATCGAGACCCAGTACTTC.

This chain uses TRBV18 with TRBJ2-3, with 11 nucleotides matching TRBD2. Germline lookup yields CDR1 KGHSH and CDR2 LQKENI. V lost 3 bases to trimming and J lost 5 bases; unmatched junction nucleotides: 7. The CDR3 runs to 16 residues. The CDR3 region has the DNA TGTGCCAGCTCACCTCTCCTAGCGGGAGGTATAGATACGCAGTATTTT. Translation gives CASSPLLAGGIDTQYF.

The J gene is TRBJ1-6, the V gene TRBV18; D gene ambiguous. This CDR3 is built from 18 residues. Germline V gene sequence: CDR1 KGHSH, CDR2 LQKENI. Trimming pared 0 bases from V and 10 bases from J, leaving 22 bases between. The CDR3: CASSPPFPLGSSGSPLHF. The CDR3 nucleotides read TGTGCCAGCTCACCACCTTTTCCCTTAGGGAGTTCGGGCTCACCCCTCCACTTT.

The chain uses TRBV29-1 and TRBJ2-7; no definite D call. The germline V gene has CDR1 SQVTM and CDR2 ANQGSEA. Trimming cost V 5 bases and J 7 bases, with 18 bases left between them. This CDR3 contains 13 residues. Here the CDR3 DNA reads TGCAGCGTTCGCCAGTCAGTACTCGGGGAGCAGTACTTC. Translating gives CSVRQSVLGEQYF.

In nucleotides, the CDR3 is TGTGCCAGCAGCCTTACATGGGGGGGCTCCTACGAGCAGTACTTC. This codes for CASSLTWGGSYEQYF. The chain has TRBV7-2 and TRBJ2-7; TRBD2 matches at 7 bases. The CDR3 length is 15 residues. Germline-derived CDR1 and CDR2 are SGHTA and FQGNSA. With 5 bases clipped from V and 0 bases from J, the junction kept 7 bases outside the gene matches.

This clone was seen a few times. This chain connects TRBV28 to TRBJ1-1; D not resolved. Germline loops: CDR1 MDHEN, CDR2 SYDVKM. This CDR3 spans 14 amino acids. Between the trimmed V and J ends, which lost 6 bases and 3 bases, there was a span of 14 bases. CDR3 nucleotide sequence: TGTGCCAGCAGCCTCAGCTTTCGGGACACTGAAGCTTTCTTT. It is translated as CASSLSFRDTEAFF.

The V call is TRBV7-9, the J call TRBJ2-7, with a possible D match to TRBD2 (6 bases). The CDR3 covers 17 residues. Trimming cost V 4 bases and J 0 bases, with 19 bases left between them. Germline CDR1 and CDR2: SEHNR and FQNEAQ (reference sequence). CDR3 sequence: CASSSFLARESSYEQYF. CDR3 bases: TGTGCCAGCAGCTCCTTTCTTGCGCGGGAAAGCTCCTACGAGCAGTACTTC.

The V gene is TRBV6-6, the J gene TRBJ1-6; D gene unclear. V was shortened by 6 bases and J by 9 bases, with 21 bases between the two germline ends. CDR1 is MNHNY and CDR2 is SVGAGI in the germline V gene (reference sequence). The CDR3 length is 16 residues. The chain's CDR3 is CASSRKGVAYGSPLHF. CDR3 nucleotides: TGTGCCAGCAGCCGGAAGGGCGTAGCGTACGGTTCACCCCTCCACTTT.

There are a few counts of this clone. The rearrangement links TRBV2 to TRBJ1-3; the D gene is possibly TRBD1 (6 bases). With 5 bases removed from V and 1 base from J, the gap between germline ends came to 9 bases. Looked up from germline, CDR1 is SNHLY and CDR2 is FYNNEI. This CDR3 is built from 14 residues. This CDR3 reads CASSSTGSGNTIYF. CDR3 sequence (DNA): TGTGCCAGCAGTAGTACAGGGTCTGGAAACACCATATATTTT.

DNA for the CDR3: TGCGCCAGCAGCCAAGATCCCCTTATCCAGGGATTCTCTGGGGCCAACGTCCTGACTTTC. This sequence encodes CASSQDPLIQGFSGANVLTF. The chain is built from TRBV4-3 and TRBJ2-6, with D tentatively TRBD1 (5 bases). This CDR3 contains 20 residues. CDR1 is LGHNA, CDR2 YSLEER, per germline. V gave up 0 bases and J gave up 0 bases, with 18 bases separating them.

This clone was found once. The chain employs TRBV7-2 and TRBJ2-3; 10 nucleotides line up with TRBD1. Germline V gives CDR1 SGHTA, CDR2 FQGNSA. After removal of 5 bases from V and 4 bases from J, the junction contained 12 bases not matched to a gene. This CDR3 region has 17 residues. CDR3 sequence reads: CASSISWTGGLSDTQYF. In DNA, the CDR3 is TGTGCCAGCAGCATCTCGTGGACAGGGGGTTTATCAGATACGCAGTATTTT.